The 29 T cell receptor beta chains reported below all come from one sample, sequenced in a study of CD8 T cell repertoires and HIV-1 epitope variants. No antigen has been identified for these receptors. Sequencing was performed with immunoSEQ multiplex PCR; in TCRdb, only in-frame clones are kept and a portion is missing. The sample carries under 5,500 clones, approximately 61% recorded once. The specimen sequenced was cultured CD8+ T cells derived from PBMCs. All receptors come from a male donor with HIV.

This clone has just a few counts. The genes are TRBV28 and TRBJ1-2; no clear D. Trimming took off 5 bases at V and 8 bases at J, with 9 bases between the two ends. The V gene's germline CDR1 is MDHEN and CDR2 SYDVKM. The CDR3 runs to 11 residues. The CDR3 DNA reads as TGTGCCAGCAGTCTGCCGGGAGGCTACACCTTC. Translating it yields CASSLPGGYTF.

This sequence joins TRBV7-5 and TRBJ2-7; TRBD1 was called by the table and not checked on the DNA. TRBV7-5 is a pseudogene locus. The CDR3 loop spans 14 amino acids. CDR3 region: CASSLGQYLREQYF. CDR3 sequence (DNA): TGTGCCAGCAGCTTGGGACAGTACCTTCGTGAGCAGTACTTC.

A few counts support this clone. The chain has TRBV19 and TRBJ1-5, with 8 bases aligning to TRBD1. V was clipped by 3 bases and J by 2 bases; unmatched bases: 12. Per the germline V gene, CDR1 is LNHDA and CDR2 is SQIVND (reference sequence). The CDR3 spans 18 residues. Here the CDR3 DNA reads TGTGCCAGTAGTATTGGACAGGGATGGTTGGACGGCAATCAGCCCCAGCATTTT. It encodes CASSIGQGWLDGNQPQHF.

CDR3 coding DNA: TGTGCCAGCAGCTTAAACAAGGGATCTACAGATACGCAGTATTTT. This sequence encodes CASSLNKGSTDTQYF. The chain joins TRBV7-6 to TRBJ2-3; no firm D call. The CDR3 consists of 15 residues. The V gene lost 2 bases and the J gene lost 3 bases, with 12 bases spanning the gap. The germline CDR1 and CDR2 sequences are SGHVS and FNYEAQ.

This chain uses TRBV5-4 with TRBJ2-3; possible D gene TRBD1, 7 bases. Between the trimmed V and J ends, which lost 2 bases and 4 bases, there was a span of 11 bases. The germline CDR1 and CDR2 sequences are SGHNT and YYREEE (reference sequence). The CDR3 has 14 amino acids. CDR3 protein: CASSFGGGADTQYF. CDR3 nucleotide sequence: TGTGCCAGCAGCTTCGGAGGGGGCGCAGATACGCAGTATTTT.

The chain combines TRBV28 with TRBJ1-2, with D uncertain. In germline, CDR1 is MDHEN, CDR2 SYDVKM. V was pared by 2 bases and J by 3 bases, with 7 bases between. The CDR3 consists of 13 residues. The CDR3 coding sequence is TGTGCCAGCAGTTTAAAGGCGGACTATGGCTACACCTTC. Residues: CASSLKADYGYTF.

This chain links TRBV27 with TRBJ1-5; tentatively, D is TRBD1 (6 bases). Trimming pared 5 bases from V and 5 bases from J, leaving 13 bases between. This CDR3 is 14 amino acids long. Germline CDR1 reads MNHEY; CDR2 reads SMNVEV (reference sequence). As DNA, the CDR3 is TGTGCCAGCAGTCCCGGCGCAGGGGATCAGCCCCAGCATTTT. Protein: CASSPGAGDQPQHF.

CDR3 DNA sequence: TGTGCCAGCTCTCAGGGCTATGGCTACACCTTC. Translating gives CASSQGYGYTF. The chain recombines TRBV19 with TRBJ1-2, with D possibly being TRBD1 (5 bases). V gave up 9 bases and J gave up 4 bases, with 9 bases separating them. Looked up from germline, CDR1 is LNHDA and CDR2 is SQIVND (reference sequence). The CDR3 contains 11 residues.

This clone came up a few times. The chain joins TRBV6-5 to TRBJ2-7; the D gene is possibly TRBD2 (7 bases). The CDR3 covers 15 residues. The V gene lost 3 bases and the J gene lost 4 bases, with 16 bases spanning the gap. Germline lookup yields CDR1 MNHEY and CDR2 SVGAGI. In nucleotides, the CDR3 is TGTGCCAGCAGTTATTCGCCCGGGGGGCTTTACGAGCAGTACTTC. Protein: CASSYSPGGLYEQYF.

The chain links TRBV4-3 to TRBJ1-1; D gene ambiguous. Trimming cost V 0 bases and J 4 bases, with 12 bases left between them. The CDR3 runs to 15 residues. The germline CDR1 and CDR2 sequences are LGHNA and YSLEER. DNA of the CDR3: TGCGCCAGCAGCCAAGAAGAACAGACCTTCACTGAAGCTTTCTTT. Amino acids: CASSQEEQTFTEAFF.

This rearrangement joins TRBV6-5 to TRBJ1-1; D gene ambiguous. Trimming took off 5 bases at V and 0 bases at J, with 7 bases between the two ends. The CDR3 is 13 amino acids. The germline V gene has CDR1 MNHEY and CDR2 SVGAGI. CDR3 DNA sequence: TGTGCCAGCAGTCCCATCATGAACACTGAAGCTTTCTTT. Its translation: CASSPIMNTEAFF.

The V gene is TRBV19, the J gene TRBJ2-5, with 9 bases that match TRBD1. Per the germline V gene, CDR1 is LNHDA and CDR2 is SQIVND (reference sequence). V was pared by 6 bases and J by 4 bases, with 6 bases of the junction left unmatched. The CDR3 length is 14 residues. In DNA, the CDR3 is TGTGCCAGTAGGGGACAGGGTGCGGGAGAGACCCAGTACTTC. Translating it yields CASRGQGAGETQYF.

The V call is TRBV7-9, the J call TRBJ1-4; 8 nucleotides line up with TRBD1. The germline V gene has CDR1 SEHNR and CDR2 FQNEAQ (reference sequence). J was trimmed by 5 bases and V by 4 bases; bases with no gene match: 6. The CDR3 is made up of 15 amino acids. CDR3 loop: CASSSEDRDNEKLFF. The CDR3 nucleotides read TGTGCCAGCAGCTCGGAGGACAGGGACAATGAAAAACTGTTTTTT.

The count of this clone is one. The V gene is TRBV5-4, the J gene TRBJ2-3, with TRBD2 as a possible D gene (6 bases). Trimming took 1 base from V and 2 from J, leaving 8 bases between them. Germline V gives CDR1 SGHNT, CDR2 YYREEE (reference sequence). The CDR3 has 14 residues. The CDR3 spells CASSLIAVTDTQYF. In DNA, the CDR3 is TGTGCCAGCAGCTTGATAGCGGTCACAGATACGCAGTATTTT.

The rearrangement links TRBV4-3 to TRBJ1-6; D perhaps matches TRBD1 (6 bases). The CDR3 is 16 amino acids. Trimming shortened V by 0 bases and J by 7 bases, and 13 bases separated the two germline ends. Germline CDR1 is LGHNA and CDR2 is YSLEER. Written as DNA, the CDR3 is TGCGCCAGCAGCCAAGATCTGGGGGGGGCCAATTCACCCCTCCACTTT. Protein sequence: CASSQDLGGANSPLHF.

The CDR3: CASSQEGNQMNTGELFF. In DNA, the CDR3 is TGCGCCAGCAGCCAAGAGGGGAATCAGATGAACACCGGGGAGCTGTTTTTT. This rearrangement joins TRBV4-1 to TRBJ2-2, with unresolved D. V lost 0 bases and J lost 1, with 12 bases in between. This CDR3 comprises 17 residues. Germline CDR1 MGHRA, CDR2 YSYEKL.

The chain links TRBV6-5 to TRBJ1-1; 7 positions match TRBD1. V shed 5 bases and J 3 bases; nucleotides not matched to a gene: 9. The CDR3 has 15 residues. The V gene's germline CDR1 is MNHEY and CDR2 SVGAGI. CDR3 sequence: CASSVTGQGDTEAFF. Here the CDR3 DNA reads TGTGCCAGCAGTGTGACAGGGCAGGGAGACACTGAAGCTTTCTTT.

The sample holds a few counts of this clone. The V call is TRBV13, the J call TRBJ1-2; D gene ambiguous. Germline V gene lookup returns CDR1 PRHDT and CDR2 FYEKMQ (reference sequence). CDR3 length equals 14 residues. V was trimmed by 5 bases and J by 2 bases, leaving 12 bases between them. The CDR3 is CASSPRPGNYGYTF. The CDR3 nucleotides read TGTGCCAGCAGCCCACGCCCGGGGAACTATGGCTACACCTTC.

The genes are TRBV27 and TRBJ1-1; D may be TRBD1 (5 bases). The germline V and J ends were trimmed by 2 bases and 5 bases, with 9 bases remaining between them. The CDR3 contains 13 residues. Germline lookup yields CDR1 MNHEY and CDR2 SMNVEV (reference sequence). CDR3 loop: CASSLGGGTEAFF. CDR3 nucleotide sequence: TGTGCCAGCAGTTTAGGGGGAGGGACTGAAGCTTTCTTT.

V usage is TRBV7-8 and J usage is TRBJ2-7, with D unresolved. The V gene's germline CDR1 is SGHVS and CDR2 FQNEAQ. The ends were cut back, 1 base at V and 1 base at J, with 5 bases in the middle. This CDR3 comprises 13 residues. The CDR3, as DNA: TGTGCCAGCAGCTTAGGACCTTCCTACGAGCAGTACTTC. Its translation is CASSLGPSYEQYF.

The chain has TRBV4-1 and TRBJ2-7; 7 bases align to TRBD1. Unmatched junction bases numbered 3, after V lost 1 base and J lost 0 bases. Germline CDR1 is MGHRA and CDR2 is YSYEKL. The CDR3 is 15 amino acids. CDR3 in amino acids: CASSQGRDSSYEQYF. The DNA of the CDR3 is TGCGCCAGCAGCCAAGGTCGGGACAGCTCCTACGAGCAGTACTTC.

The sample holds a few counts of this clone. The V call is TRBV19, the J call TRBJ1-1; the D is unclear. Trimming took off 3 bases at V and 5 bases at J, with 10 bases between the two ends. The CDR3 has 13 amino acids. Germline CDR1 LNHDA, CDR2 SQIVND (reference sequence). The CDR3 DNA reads TGTGCCAGTAGTATCGGTCAGTTAACTGAAGCTTTCTTT. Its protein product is CASSIGQLTEAFF.

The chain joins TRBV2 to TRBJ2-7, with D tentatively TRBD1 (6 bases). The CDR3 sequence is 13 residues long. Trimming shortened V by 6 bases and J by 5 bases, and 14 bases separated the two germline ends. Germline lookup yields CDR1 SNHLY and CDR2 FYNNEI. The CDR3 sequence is CASRGTPYNEQYF. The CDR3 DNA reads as TGTGCCAGCAGAGGGACACCCTATAACGAGCAGTACTTC.

CDR3 loop: CASSRGQGDEQYF. The CDR3 DNA reads TGTGCCAGCAGTCGGGGACAGGGTGACGAGCAGTACTTC. V gene TRBV5-6 combines with J gene TRBJ2-7; 9 nucleotides agree with TRBD1. The CDR3 sequence is 13 residues long. V shed 5 bases, J shed 5 bases, and the junction held 5 bases outside the gene matches. CDR1 and CDR2 from the germline V gene are SGHDT and YYEEEE.

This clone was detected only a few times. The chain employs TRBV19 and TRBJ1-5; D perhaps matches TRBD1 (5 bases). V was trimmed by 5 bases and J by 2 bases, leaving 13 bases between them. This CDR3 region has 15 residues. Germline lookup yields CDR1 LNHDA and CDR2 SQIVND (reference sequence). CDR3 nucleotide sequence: TGTGCCAGTAGTTACCAGGGTCTGGGCAATCAGCCCCAGCATTTT. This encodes CASSYQGLGNQPQHF. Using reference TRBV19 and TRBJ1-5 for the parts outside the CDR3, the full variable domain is DGGITQSPKYLFRKEGQNVTLSCEQNLNHDAMYWYRQDPGQGLRLIYYSQIVNDFQKGDIAEGYSVSREKKESFPLTVTSAQKNPTAFYLCASSYQGLGNQPQHFGDGTRLSIL.

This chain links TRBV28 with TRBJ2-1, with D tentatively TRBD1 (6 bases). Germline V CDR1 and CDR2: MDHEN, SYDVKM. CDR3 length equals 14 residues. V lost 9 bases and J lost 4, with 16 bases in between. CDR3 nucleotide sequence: TGTGCCAGTATCGTGGCAGGGGTTTACAATGAGCAGTTCTTC. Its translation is CASIVAGVYNEQFF.

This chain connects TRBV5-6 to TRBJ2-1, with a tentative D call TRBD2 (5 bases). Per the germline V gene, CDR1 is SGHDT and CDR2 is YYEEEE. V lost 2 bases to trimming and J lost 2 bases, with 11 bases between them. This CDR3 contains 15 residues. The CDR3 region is CASSFEGRTYNEQFF. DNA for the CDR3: TGTGCCAGCAGCTTCGAGGGAAGGACCTACAATGAGCAGTTCTTC. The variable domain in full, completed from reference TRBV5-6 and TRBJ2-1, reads DAGVTQSPTHLIKTRGQQVTLRCSPKSGHDTVSWYQQALGQGPQFIFQYYEEEERQRGNFPDRFSGHQFPNYSSELNVNALLLGDSALYLCASSFEGRTYNEQFFGPGTRLTVL.

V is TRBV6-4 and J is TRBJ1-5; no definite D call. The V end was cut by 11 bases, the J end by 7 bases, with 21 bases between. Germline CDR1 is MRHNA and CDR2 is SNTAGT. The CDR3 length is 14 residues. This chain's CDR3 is CAARRGQAYQPQHF. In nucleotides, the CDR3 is TGTGCCGCACGCCGTGGGCAAGCATACCAGCCCCAGCATTTT.

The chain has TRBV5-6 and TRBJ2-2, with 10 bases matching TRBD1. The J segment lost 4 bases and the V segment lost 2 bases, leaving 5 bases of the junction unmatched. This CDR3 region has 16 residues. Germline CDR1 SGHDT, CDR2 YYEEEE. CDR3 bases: TGTGCCAGCAGCTTTGGGACAGGGGATATCACCGGGGAGCTGTTTTTT. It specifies CASSFGTGDITGELFF.